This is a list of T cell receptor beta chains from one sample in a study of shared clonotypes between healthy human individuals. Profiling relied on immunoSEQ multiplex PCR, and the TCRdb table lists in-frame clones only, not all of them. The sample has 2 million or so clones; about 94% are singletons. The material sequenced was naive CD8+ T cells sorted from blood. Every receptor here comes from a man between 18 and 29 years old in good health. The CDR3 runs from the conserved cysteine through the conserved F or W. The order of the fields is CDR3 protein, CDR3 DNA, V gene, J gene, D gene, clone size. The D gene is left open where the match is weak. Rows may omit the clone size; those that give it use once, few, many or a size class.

CAGQDRGYYEQYF	TGTGCCGGCCAGGACAGAGGCTATTACGAGCAGTACTTC	TRBV28	TRBJ2-7	NA	NA
CASSPDTDTDTQYF	TGTGCCAGCAGCCCGGACACGGACACAGATACGCAGTATTTT	TRBV7-9	TRBJ2-3	NA	NA
CASKDSLANTGELFF	TGTGCCAGCAAAGACAGTCTCGCGAACACCGGGGAGCTGTTTTTT	TRBV6-5	TRBJ2-2	NA	NA
CACASGSDEQYF	TGTGCCTGCGCTAGCGGGAGCGACGAGCAGTACTTC	TRBV11-2	TRBJ2-7	TRBD2	once
CASSPTSGSYNEQFF	TGTGCCAGCTCACCTACTAGCGGCTCCTACAATGAGCAGTTCTTC	TRBV18	TRBJ2-1	TRBD2	NA
CASSEDGLTYNEQFF	TGTGCCAGCAGTGAAGATGGTCTTACCTACAATGAGCAGTTCTTC	TRBV6-1	TRBJ2-1	NA	NA
CASRLGGPVDYGYTF	TGTGCCAGCAGACTAGGGGGTCCGGTGGACTATGGCTACACCTTC	TRBV27	TRBJ1-2	NA	NA
CASSLNKGYTEAFF	TGTGCCAGCAGCTTAAATAAAGGGTACACTGAAGCTTTCTTT	TRBV5-5	TRBJ1-1	NA	NA
CAVFSGYEQYF	TGTGCCGTCTTCTCGGGATACGAGCAGTACTTC	TRBV7-9	TRBJ2-7	NA	NA
CASSPEGIYEQYF	TGTGCCAGCAGCCCCGAGGGGATATACGAGCAGTACTTC	TRBV9	TRBJ2-7	NA	NA
CASSPSAYNEQFF	TGTGCCAGCAGCCCTAGCGCCTACAATGAGCAGTTCTTC	TRBV9	TRBJ2-1	NA	NA
CASSPASSPLHF	TGTGCCAGCAGCCCCGCTAGTTCACCCCTCCACTTT	TRBV7-2	TRBJ1-6	NA	NA
CASSRGYTDTQYF	TGTGCCAGCAGCCGGGGGTACACAGATACGCAGTATTTT	TRBV28	TRBJ2-3	NA	NA
CASSLGLLGGTQYF	TGTGCCAGCAGCTTGGGACTCCTAGGCGGGACCCAGTACTTC	TRBV5-6	TRBJ2-5	NA	once
CASSNRAGDTQYF	TGCGCCAGCAGCAACAGGGCGGGAGATACGCAGTATTTT	TRBV4-1	TRBJ2-3	NA	once
CASSPEGQGEYF	TGTGCCAGCAGCCCGGAAGGACAGGGGGAGTATTTT	TRBV5-4	TRBJ2-3	TRBD1	NA
CASSQVIGTDGYTF	TGTGCCAGCAGCCAAGTTATCGGGACTGATGGCTACACCTTC	TRBV14	TRBJ1-2	NA	NA
CASSYSGPPWNNEQFF	TGTGCCAGCAGTTACTCTGGGCCGCCCTGGAACAATGAGCAGTTCTTC	TRBV6-6	TRBJ2-1	NA	NA
CASSLIGGYPPSYEQYF	TGTGCCAGCAGTTTAATAGGGGGCTACCCTCCGTCCTACGAGCAGTACTTC	TRBV27	TRBJ2-7	TRBD1	once
CASSFGNTIYF	TGTGCCAGCAGCTTTGGAAACACCATATATTTT	TRBV5-6	TRBJ1-3	NA	NA
CAWSVTTGGDQYF	TGTGCCTGGAGCGTCACGACTGGGGGGGACCAGTACTTC	TRBV30	TRBJ2-5	TRBD2	once
CASSSGYGYTF	TGTGCCAGCAGTTCGGGCTATGGCTACACCTTC	TRBV27	TRBJ1-2	NA	NA
CSTGPNEQFF	TGCAGTACTGGTCCCAATGAGCAGTTCTTC	TRBV20-1	TRBJ2-1	NA	once
CASSLSGETNTEAFF	TGTGCCAGCAGTTTGTCAGGGGAGACGAACACTGAAGCTTTCTTT	TRBV27	TRBJ1-1	NA	NA
CASSRGSGSGETQYF	TGTGCCAGCAGCCGAGGGAGCGGGAGCGGAGAGACCCAGTACTTC	TRBV7-9	TRBJ2-5	TRBD2	few
CASSARVDTQYF	TGTGCCAGCAGTGCTAGGGTGGATACGCAGTATTTT	TRBV2	TRBJ2-3	NA	NA
CASNYKPYGYTF	TGTGCCAGCAACTACAAACCCTATGGCTACACCTTC	TRBV21-1	TRBJ1-2	NA	NA